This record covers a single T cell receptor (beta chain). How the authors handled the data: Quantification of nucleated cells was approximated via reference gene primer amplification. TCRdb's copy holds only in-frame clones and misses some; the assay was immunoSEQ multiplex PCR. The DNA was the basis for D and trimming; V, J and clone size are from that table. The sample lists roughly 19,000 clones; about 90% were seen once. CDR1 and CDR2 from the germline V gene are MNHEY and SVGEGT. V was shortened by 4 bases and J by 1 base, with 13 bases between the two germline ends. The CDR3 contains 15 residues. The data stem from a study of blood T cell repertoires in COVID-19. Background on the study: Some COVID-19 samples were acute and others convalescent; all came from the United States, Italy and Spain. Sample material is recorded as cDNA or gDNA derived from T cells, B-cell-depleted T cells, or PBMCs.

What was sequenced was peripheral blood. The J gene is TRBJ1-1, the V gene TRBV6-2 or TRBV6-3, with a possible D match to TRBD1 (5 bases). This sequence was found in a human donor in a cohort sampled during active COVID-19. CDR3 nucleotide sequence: TGTGCCAGCAGTTCACCCGCGACAGAGAACACTGAAGCTTTCTTT. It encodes CASSSPATENTEAFF.